The 8 T cell receptor beta chains presented below share a single source sample, sequenced in a study of blood T cell repertoires in COVID-19. TCRdb's copy holds only in-frame clones and misses some; the assay was immunoSEQ multiplex PCR. The sample has approximately 120,000 clones, 60% to 80% seen once. The sample taken for sequencing was peripheral blood. The receptors shown here come from an elderly man with COVID-19, enrolled during active disease.

This chain uses TRBV4-1 with TRBJ2-1, with 10 bases that match TRBD2. The CDR3 sequence is 17 residues long. The ends lost 5 bases at V and 6 bases at J; junction bases unmatched: 13. From germline, CDR1 is MGHRA and CDR2 YSYEKL. Here the CDR3 reads CASSTGTSVRAGNEQFF. For the CDR3, the DNA is TGCGCCAGCAGCACCGGGACTAGCGTTAGGGCTGGCAATGAGCAGTTCTTC.

The chain combines TRBV9 with TRBJ2-7; D might be TRBD1 (6 bases). The germline V gene encodes CDR1 SGDLS and CDR2 YYNGEE. The V end lost 0 bases, the J end lost 2 bases, and 12 bases lay between the germline ends. This CDR3 has 15 residues. CDR3 sequence (DNA): TGTGCCAGCAGCGTAGAACCAGGGGCCCCCTACGAGCAGTACTTC. This gives the protein CASSVEPGAPYEQYF. The full variable domain, rest sourced from reference TRBV9 and TRBJ2-7, is DSGVTQTPKHLITATGQRVTLRCSPRSGDLSVYWYQQSLDQGLQFLIQYYNGEERAKGNILERFSAQQFPDLHSELNLSSLELGDSALYFCASSVEPGAPYEQYFGPGTRLTVT.

V and J are TRBV18 and TRBJ2-3, with D uncertain. Trimming pared 2 bases from V and 4 bases from J, leaving 16 bases between. The CDR3 is 16 amino acids. Germline lookup yields CDR1 KGHSH and CDR2 LQKENI. CDR3 sequence: CASSPSGSLRADTQYF. CDR3 DNA: TGTGCCAGCTCACCAAGTGGCAGTCTACGGGCAGATACGCAGTATTTT.

The V call is TRBV6-1, the J call TRBJ1-2; D remains unclear. Germline V lookup: CDR1 MNHNS, CDR2 SASEGT. Trimming took 0 bases from V and 4 from J, leaving 12 bases between them. The CDR3 has 15 residues. The CDR3 DNA follows: TGTGCCAGCAGTGAAGCTCGGTCCTTGTCCTATGGCTACACCTTC. Its protein product is CASSEARSLSYGYTF.

As DNA, the CDR3 is TGCAGCGTTGTAGGGGGCGCGGAGACCCAGTACTTC. Its protein product is CSVVGGAETQYF. The chain uses TRBV29-1 and TRBJ2-5; 7 bases match TRBD1. V dropped 4 bases and J dropped 5; count of bases not matched to a gene: 4. The CDR3 is made up of 12 amino acids. Germline V gives CDR1 SQVTM, CDR2 ANQGSEA.

This clone was observed once. The J gene is TRBJ2-3, the V gene TRBV19; D unresolved. The CDR3 spans 12 residues. The germline V gene has CDR1 LNHDA and CDR2 SQIVND (reference sequence). V was shortened by 9 bases and J by 7 bases, with 14 bases between the two germline ends. CDR3 sequence: CASSTAYHTQYF. As DNA, the CDR3 is TGTGCCAGCTCAACCGCCTATCATACGCAGTATTTT.

This chain connects TRBV6-5 to TRBJ2-7; TRBD1 might be the D (6 bases). The CDR3 length is 14 residues. V dropped 5 bases and J dropped 6 bases, with 17 bases sitting between them. Germline CDR1 is MNHEY and CDR2 is SVGAGI. The CDR3 DNA reads TGTGCCAGCAGTAAAAACAGGGTGGTCCTCGAGCAGTACTTC. It yields the protein CASSKNRVVLEQYF.

The rearrangement joins TRBV10-3 to TRBJ1-1, with D tentatively TRBD1 (6 bases). This CDR3 is 16 amino acids long. Germline CDR1 is ENHRY and CDR2 is SYGVKD. V gave up 4 bases and J gave up 0 bases, with 15 bases separating them. CDR3 protein: CAISGGGGGMNTEAFF. The CDR3 DNA follows: TGTGCCATCAGTGGAGGGGGTGGGGGCATGAACACTGAAGCTTTCTTT.